This T cell receptor beta chain derives from a study of shared clonotypes between healthy human individuals. Germline V gives CDR1 MNHEY, CDR2 SMNVEV (reference sequence). V lost 7 bases, J lost 4 bases, and 8 bases lay in between. The CDR3 has 12 amino acids. TCRdb's table, derived via immunoSEQ multiplex PCR, lists solely in-frame clones and lacks some. The sample consists of more than 400,000 clones, over 70% of them appearing once. This chain links TRBV27 with TRBJ2-1; D uncertain. The specimen was PBMCs. This TCR came from a woman between 40 and 55 years old in good health. Some clones in this sample may be carry-over from other donors' samples. The CDR3 protein is CASKRDYNEQFF. The CDR3 coding sequence is TGTGCCAGCAAAAGAGATTACAATGAGCAGTTCTTC.